The 15 T cell receptor beta chains below all came from one sample that was sequenced in a study of identical twins. In TCRdb, the 5' RACE reads were re-called with MiXCR into one record per CDR3 protein. This sample yields fewer than 900,000 distinct CDR3 sequences, of which about 20% are seen a single time; around 13% belongs to the top ten. This same sample was also part of a study on T cells expressing NK-cell markers.

The sample taken for sequencing was PBMCs. These receptors were obtained from a woman between 18 and 30 years old in good health.

The chain carries TRBV12-3 or TRBV12-4 and TRBJ2-1; possible D gene TRBD2, 6 bases. V was clipped by 5 bases and J by 2 bases, with 13 bases between them. The CDR3 totals 15 residues. Here the CDR3 DNA reads TGTGCCAGCAGTCCTAGGCTAGCGCCCTACAATGAGCAGTTCTTC. As protein: CASSPRLAPYNEQFF.

The V gene is TRBV2, the J gene TRBJ2-5, with D perhaps TRBD1 (5 bases). Germline-derived CDR1 and CDR2 are SNHLY and FYNNEI. V was shortened by 7 bases and J by 4 bases, with 16 bases between the two germline ends. The CDR3 is 14 amino acids. The CDR3 protein is CASKVGRGVETQYF. Here the CDR3 DNA reads TGTGCCAGCAAGGTGGGGCGAGGAGTAGAGACCCAGTACTTC.

The V call is TRBV5-1, the J call TRBJ1-1, with unresolved D. There are 14 residues in the CDR3. Between the trimmed V and J ends, which lost 6 bases and 1 base, there was a span of 13 bases. CDR1 is SGHRS, CDR2 YFSETQ, per germline. In DNA, the CDR3 is TGCGCCAGCACCCGGACTGGAGAGAACACTGAAGCTTTCTTT. It encodes CASTRTGENTEAFF.

The sample holds a few counts of this clonotype. V gene TRBV27 combines with J gene TRBJ2-5; the D call may be TRBD1 or TRBD2 (6 bases each). The V end was cut by 8 bases, the J end by 3 bases, with 19 bases between. CDR1 is MNHEY, CDR2 SMNVEV, per germline (reference sequence). The length of the CDR3 is 15 residues. CDR3 coding DNA: TGTGCCAGCGGATTACGGGGGCCTTTTGAAGAGACCCAGTACTTC. As protein: CASGLRGPFEETQYF.

This sequence joins TRBV11-3 and TRBJ2-1, with TRBD2 matching 10 bases. The CDR3 extends over 15 amino acids. Germline CDR1 reads SGHNT; CDR2 reads YENEEA. J was trimmed by 8 bases and V by 3 bases; bases with no gene match: 7. The CDR3 is CASSFSSGSWDEQFF. The CDR3 bases are TGTGCCAGCAGCTTTTCTAGCGGGAGTTGGGATGAGCAGTTCTTC. Full variable domain (missing parts from reference TRBV11-3 and TRBJ2-1): EAGVVQSPRYKIIEKKQPVAFWCNPISGHNTLYWYLQNLGQGPELLIRYENEEAVDDSQLPKDRFSAERLKGVDSTLKIQPAELGDSAVYLCASSFSSGSWDEQFFGPGTRLTVL.

The chain carries TRBV9 and TRBJ2-3, with 7 nucleotides matching TRBD2. CDR3 size: 15 residues. Germline CDR1 and CDR2: SGDLS and YYNGEE. Trimming at V came to 3 bases and at J to 4 bases, leaving 8 bases not matched to a gene. CDR3 loop: CASSGGLEGADTQYF. DNA of the CDR3: TGTGCCAGCAGCGGAGGACTAGAAGGAGCAGATACGCAGTATTTT.

This chain joins TRBV11-2 and TRBJ2-3; D possibly corresponds to TRBD1 (5 bases). The CDR3 loop spans 16 amino acids. With 5 bases removed from V and 0 bases from J, the gap between germline ends came to 15 bases. Germline values: CDR1 SGHAT, CDR2 FQNNGV. The DNA of the CDR3 is TGTGCCAGCAGCCCTCTGGACACGTCTAGCACAGATACGCAGTATTTT. Protein sequence: CASSPLDTSSTDTQYF.

The chain carries TRBV3-1 and TRBJ2-1; no firm D call. V shed 1 base and J shed 0 bases, with 10 bases lying between them. CDR1 is LGHDT and CDR2 is YNNKEL in the germline V gene (reference sequence). CDR3 length equals 16 residues. CDR3 DNA: TGTGCCAGCAGCCAAGGTCTCTTAAGCTCCTACAATGAGCAGTTCTTC. Its protein is CASSQGLLSSYNEQFF.

In this sample, this clonotype turned up a few times. The CDR3 loop reads CASSLDYYNEQFF. CDR3 in DNA: TGTGCCAGCAGCCTTGACTACTACAATGAGCAGTTCTTC. The chain employs TRBV7-2 and TRBJ2-1; D is perhaps TRBD2 (5 bases). Germline V gene lookup returns CDR1 SGHTA and CDR2 FQGNSA. The CDR3 totals 13 residues. Deletions cut 5 bases from V and 3 bases from J, with 8 bases between.

The chain uses TRBV5-1 and TRBJ2-7; 9 bases align to TRBD1. V shed 6 bases and J 7 bases; nucleotides not matched to a gene: 11. CDR1 and CDR2 from the germline V gene are SGHRS and YFSETQ. The CDR3 has 14 residues. The CDR3 DNA sequence: TGCGCCAGCAAACCCGGGACAGGGTTTGGGGAGCAGTACTTC. This translates into CASKPGTGFGEQYF.

The V and J genes are TRBV5-6 and TRBJ1-2; D might be TRBD1 (5 bases). V was cut by 4 bases and J by 9 bases, with 19 bases left in between. CDR1 and CDR2 from the germline V gene are SGHDT and YYEEEE. The CDR3 has 14 amino acids. CDR3 loop: CASSPGRPSRSYTF. CDR3 DNA: TGTGCCAGCAGCCCGGGACGCCCAAGTCGGAGCTACACCTTC. Filled out from reference TRBV5-6 and TRBJ1-2, the complete variable domain reads DAGVTQSPTHLIKTRGQQVTLRCSPKSGHDTVSWYQQALGQGPQFIFQYYEEEERQRGNFPDRFSGHQFPNYSSELNVNALLLGDSALYLCASSPGRPSRSYTFGSGTRLTVV.

The CDR3 coding sequence is TGCAGCGCCACCGGCCGGGACAGGTCCTACGAGCAGTACTTC. Encoded protein: CSATGRDRSYEQYF. The rearrangement joins TRBV29-1 to TRBJ2-7, with 8 positions matching TRBD1. Germline CDR1 reads SQVTM; CDR2 reads ANQGSEA. The CDR3 sequence is 14 residues long. V was clipped by 7 bases and J by 1 base; unmatched bases: 9.

This clonotype was seen a few times. The rearrangement links TRBV5-1 to TRBJ2-1; maybe TRBD2 (6 bases). Germline V gives CDR1 SGHRS, CDR2 YFSETQ. V lost 10 bases and J lost 1, with 18 bases in between. The CDR3 covers 15 residues. The CDR3 nucleotides read TGCGCCGGCGCCGAGGGACTTCGGTCCTACAATGAGCAGTTCTTC. Its protein product is CAGAEGLRSYNEQFF.

In this sample, this clonotype turned up a few times. This chain joins TRBV29-1 and TRBJ1-2; tentatively, D is TRBD1 (6 bases). This CDR3 is built from 14 residues. CDR1 and CDR2 from the germline V gene are SQVTM and ANQGSEA. Deletions cut 7 bases from V and 3 bases from J, with 18 bases between. CDR3 in amino acids: CSAGTPRGYYGYTF. Here the CDR3 DNA reads TGCAGCGCCGGGACACCCCGGGGGTACTATGGCTACACCTTC.

This clonotype showed up many times. The rearrangement links TRBV12-3 or TRBV12-4 to TRBJ1-2; D unclear. This CDR3 is 14 amino acids long. Trimming cost V 2 bases and J 0 bases, with 7 bases left between them. The CDR3 bases are TGTGCCAGCAGTTTACTTTCGACTAACTATGGCTACACCTTC. Translating it yields CASSLLSTNYGYTF.